This record looks at one T cell receptor (beta chain) sequence and its context. The V gene lost 6 bases and the J gene lost 0 bases, with 9 bases spanning the gap. The CDR3 runs to 13 residues. Time point indicated: patch test 2, 6 weeks after DPC sensitization. Treatment noted: therapeutic diphenylcyclopropenone sensitization with weekly scalp DPC. Alopecia patients between 18 and 70 years old and suitable for DPC were used as donors. The sample originates from a study of human T cells and chemical hapten exposure. Study in general: Skin on the upper inner arm, about 2 cm by about 2 cm in size, was sensitized with 2% DPC. It was small differences in pooled library volume that mainly caused per-sample TCR yields to vary.

One entry per CDR3 protein, called by TCRdb with MiXCR from the RACE reads. The table has 89,000 or so distinct CDR3 sequences, less than 8.5% seen once. The rearrangement uses TRBV5-7 and TRBJ1-2; D is uncertain. TRBV5-7 is annotated as an ORF whose role is uncertain. The material was whole blood, obtained in connection with sensitization to the hapten diphenylcyclopropenone (DPC). This sequence originates from a woman in her twenties or thirties with alopecia areata. Some clones in this sample may be carry-over from other donors' samples. The CDR3 region is CASISGTNYGYTF. The DNA of the CDR3 is TGTGCCAGCATAAGTGGAACTAACTATGGCTACACCTTC.